Listed below are T cell receptor beta chains from one sample, sequenced in a study of CXCR3-negative and CXCR3-positive naive CD8 T cells. TCRdb re-called the 5' RACE reads and shows each CDR3 protein once, DNA omitted. The sample holds several thousand distinct CDR3 sequences. Sequenced material: naive CXCR3- CD8+ T cells from blood. The receptors were gathered from a human donor in good health. Some clones in this sample may be carry-over from other donors' samples. CDR3s include the opening cysteine and the closing phenylalanine or tryptophan. The order of the fields is V gene, clone size, J gene, CDR3 protein. Clone size is not always given. Where it is, it says once, few, many or a class for expanded clones.

>TRBV5-1|medium-sized|TRBJ2-7
CASSLGTDAIYEQYF
>TRBV5-1|medium-sized|TRBJ2-3
CASSWGLAGVAFADTQYF
>TRBV29-1|medium-sized|TRBJ1-2
CSVAGQSGVHGYTF
>TRBV20-1|-|TRBJ1-4
CSARSPATNEKLFF
>TRBV5-6|-|TRBJ2-7
CASSLRLGQSTDEQYF
>TRBV7-3|medium-sized|TRBJ2-1
CASSSHPAGLPNEQFF
>TRBV6-5|-|TRBJ2-1
CASSYSLPLYNEQFF
>TRBV14|medium-sized|TRBJ2-7
CASSQEAGDLDEQYF
>TRBV5-1|medium-sized|TRBJ2-3
CASSPLQTSGMTDTQYF
>TRBV6-2/TRBV6-3|medium-sized|TRBJ1-1
CASSYPTEAFF
>TRBV20-1|-|TRBJ1-1
CSASLSTEAFF
>TRBV4-3|medium-sized|TRBJ2-1
CASSRGDQRRYNEQFF
>TRBV3-1|-|TRBJ2-1
CASSQDGGPDNEQFF
>TRBV29-1|medium-sized|TRBJ2-2
CSVKGQGNTGELFF
>TRBV7-2|medium-sized|TRBJ1-2
CASSSKHGQARTADYGYTF
>TRBV7-8|medium-sized|TRBJ2-5
CASSLARGQGRETQYF
>TRBV25-1|-|TRBJ2-7
CATGQGHSYEQYF
>TRBV7-9|-|TRBJ1-1
CASSLDRGTEAFF
>TRBV7-9|medium-sized|TRBJ2-7
CASSLESGRYYEQYF
>TRBV20-1|medium-sized|TRBJ2-7
CSARDLALSYEQYF
>TRBV29-1|-|TRBJ2-5
CSVEIGDRVETQYF
>TRBV27|-|TRBJ2-2
CASSSRDRYTGELFF
>TRBV2|-|TRBJ2-1
CGSPSGGPQNEQFF
>TRBV28|-|TRBJ1-2
CASSFARRDYGYTF
>TRBV18|medium-sized|TRBJ2-5
CASSKRDRGLQETQYF
>TRBV23-1|-|TRBJ2-7
CASSPQGTTPFGF
>TRBV6-2/TRBV6-3|medium-sized|TRBJ2-7
CASSSYGTSGYYEQYF
>TRBV7-2|-|TRBJ2-5
CASSSRERELETQYF
>TRBV5-1|-|TRBJ2-7
CASSSQGGYEQYF
>TRBV23-1|-|TRBJ2-7
CASSPLTDRGRLAGTYEQYF
>TRBV2|-|TRBJ2-7
CASRPDRVTRASYEQYF
>TRBV4-2|medium-sized|TRBJ2-3
CASSQEVGSTDTQYF
>TRBV28|medium-sized|TRBJ1-5
CASSFKGIQPQHF
>TRBV4-3|medium-sized|TRBJ1-1
CASSQKTGKTEAFF
>TRBV29-1|-|TRBJ1-1
CSVEAGVDTEAFF
>TRBV20-1|-|TRBJ2-7
CSVSRDTYEQYF
>TRBV12-3/TRBV12-4|medium-sized|TRBJ2-1
CASSPVKTGGSNEQFF
>TRBV6-6|-|TRBJ1-5
CASSYSGRGRSNQPQHF
>TRBV10-3|medium-sized|TRBJ2-3
CAISERGLAAARRDTQYF
>TRBV6-2/TRBV6-3|medium-sized|TRBJ2-1
CASSYNLLAETYNEQFF
>TRBV6-5|-|TRBJ2-1
CASSRQKQGTHNEQFF
>TRBV29-1|-|TRBJ1-3
CSVEDSASLSGNTIYF
>TRBV5-1|medium-sized|TRBJ1-1
CASSLYLGNTEAFF
>TRBV5-1|-|TRBJ2-7
CASSLGGGTEQYF
>TRBV5-1|medium-sized|TRBJ1-1
CASSSRVVNTEAFF
>TRBV4-1|medium-sized|TRBJ1-2
CASSQGMGQGLYGYTF
>TRBV29-1|medium-sized|TRBJ2-2
CSVVSQGNTGELFF
>TRBV29-1|medium-sized|TRBJ1-5
CSVDQGINQPQHF
>TRBV7-9|medium-sized|TRBJ2-3
CASSSTRGLAGRLRGPDTQYF
>TRBV28|-|TRBJ2-2
CASSFRENTGELFF
>TRBV29-1|-|TRBJ2-6
CSFQTAPSGANVLTF
>TRBV2|-|TRBJ2-5
CASSPLAPDQYF
>TRBV5-1|medium-sized|TRBJ1-1
CASSWPDRGVSTEAFF
>TRBV29-1|-|TRBJ1-1
CSVRGRANTEAFF
>TRBV20-1|-|TRBJ2-4
CSARSGLRGRNIQYF
>TRBV29-1|-|TRBJ2-3
CSGRGTGDRTDTQYF
>TRBV12-3/TRBV12-4|-|TRBJ2-1
CASSLGGTLNEQFF
>TRBV29-1|medium-sized|TRBJ2-1
CSVELGKKLDEDQFF
>TRBV6-5|medium-sized|TRBJ1-1
CASSYSGGNTEAFF
>TRBV7-9|-|TRBJ1-2
CASSFRDTNYGYTF